Listed below are T cell receptor beta chains from one sample, sequenced in a study of breast tumors, draining lymph nodes, adjacent tissues. TCRdb redid the calling of the multiplex PCR reads with MiXCR, one entry per CDR3 protein. Of some 130,000 distinct CDR3 sequences in the sample, 20% to 25% were seen once. Sequenced material: axillary lymph node tissue. Every receptor here comes from a female donor with breast cancer. Some clones in this sample may be carry-over from other donors' samples. Each CDR3 is given with its conserved first and last residue. A D gene is named only where the DNA matches it firmly. Clone size is given for some rows only: seen once, a few or many times, or a class if the clone is expanded.

>TRBJ2-5|-|-|TRBV18
TGTGCCAGCTCTAGCGGTATCACGGAGGAGACCCAGTACTTC
CASSSGITEETQYF
>TRBJ2-7|-|-|TRBV6-6
TGTGCCAGCGGTCCGCCGGGCCCGGAGTTCCACGAGCAGTACTTC
CASGPPGPEFHEQYF
>TRBJ2-7|TRBD1|-|TRBV12-3/TRBV12-4
TGTGCCAGCACCCGGACAGGGCCATACGAGCAGTACTTC
CASTRTGPYEQYF
>TRBJ2-1|TRBD2|-|TRBV5-1
TGCGCCAGCAGCTTGGGGCGCCGGGAGGGCCTGGATGAGCAGTTCTTC
CASSLGRREGLDEQFF
>TRBJ2-1|TRBD2|many|TRBV7-2
TGTGCCAGCAGCGTCCCGGGACTAGGGTTGGTCTTC
CASSVPGLGLVF
>TRBJ2-5|TRBD1|few|TRBV7-7
TGTGCTAGCAGCTCTGACAGGGAAGAGACCCAGTACTTC
CASSSDREETQYF
>TRBJ2-7|-|many|TRBV12-3/TRBV12-4
TGTGCCAGCAGTTACAGGTTCCCCTACGAGCAGTACTTC
CASSYRFPYEQYF
>TRBJ2-1|-|many|TRBV20-1
TGCAGTGCTAGACTGAACTCCTACAATGAGCAGTTCTTC
CSARLNSYNEQFF
>TRBJ2-3|-|-|TRBV9
TGTGCCAGCAGCCCAGAGGTAGATACGCAGTATTTT
CASSPEVDTQYF
>TRBJ2-1|TRBD2|many|TRBV9
TGTGCCAGCAGCGCCCAGGGTGCGGGGGATGAGCAGTTCTTC
CASSAQGAGDEQFF
>TRBJ2-5|TRBD2|many|TRBV15
TGTGCCACCAGCACTAGGAGCGGGACTCTAGAGACCCAGTACTTC
CATSTRSGTLETQYF
>TRBJ1-4|-|-|TRBV15
TGTGCCACCAGCAGAGATCGTCGGACACCGTTTTTT
CATSRDRRTPFF
>TRBJ2-5|TRBD2|many|TRBV3-1
TGTGCCAGCAGCCAGAAGCGGGAGGGAGAGACCCAGTACTTC
CASSQKREGETQYF
>TRBJ2-3|TRBD2|few|TRBV28
TGTGCCAGCAGTTTATACACGGGAGGGGGAGATACGCAGTATTTT
CASSLYTGGGDTQYF
>TRBJ1-3|TRBD1|many|TRBV6-1
TGTGCCAGCATACCATACCTCGGGACAGCTGGAAACACCATATATTTT
CASIPYLGTAGNTIYF
>TRBJ2-5|TRBD1|many|TRBV5-6
TGTGCCAGCAGCTTGGACAGGGGGGCAGAGACCCAGTACTTC
CASSLDRGAETQYF
>TRBJ2-5|-|many|TRBV7-2
TGTGCCAGCAGCCTGGGGAGGGGGGCCGGGCGTCAAGAGACCCAGTACTTC
CASSLGRGAGRQETQYF
>TRBJ2-7|TRBD2|many|TRBV20-1
TGCAGTGCTAGAGATCTGGGGCTAGCGGGTTTAGATGAGCAGTACTTC
CSARDLGLAGLDEQYF
>TRBJ2-5|TRBD1|many|TRBV30
TGTGCCTGGAGTGCAGCAGGGGGCCAGGAGACCCAGTACTTC
CAWSAAGGQETQYF
>TRBJ1-5|-|many|TRBV5-5
TGTGCCAGCAGCGGACAGATCAATCAGCCCCAGCATTTT
CASSGQINQPQHF
>TRBJ1-3|-|-|TRBV24-1
TGTGCCACCAGTGATAGCACAGTCTCTGGAAACACCATATATTTT
CATSDSTVSGNTIYF
>TRBJ2-7|TRBD1|many|TRBV4-3
TGCGCCAGCAGCCCTTCGACAGGGGGCGGCTACGAGCAGTACTTC
CASSPSTGGGYEQYF
>TRBJ2-4|-|-|TRBV11-2
TGTGCCAGCAGCTTCTCCCCGTCGGACATTCAGTACTTC
CASSFSPSDIQYF
>TRBJ2-5|-|-|TRBV9
TGTGCCAGCAGCCTTGGACTAACCCAAGAGACCCAGTACTTC
CASSLGLTQETQYF
>TRBJ2-7|TRBD1|-|TRBV20-1
TGCGGTGCTACCTACGGGACAGGGCTCTACGGGCAGTACTTC
CGATYGTGLYGQYF
>TRBJ2-3|-|many|TRBV12-5
TGTGCTAGTGGTTTGGACGCGGGCCCAGATACGCAGTATTTT
CASGLDAGPDTQYF
>TRBJ1-4|-|many|TRBV20-1
TGCAGTGCTATGGGGACGTTGAATGAAAAACTGTTTTTT
CSAMGTLNEKLFF
>TRBJ2-7|TRBD2|-|TRBV20-1
TGCAGTGCCGTAGCGGGAGGGCCCGACGAGCAGTACTTC
CSAVAGGPDEQYF
>TRBJ2-1|TRBD1|many|TRBV20-1
TGCAGTGCTAGTCGCTTTTGGGACAGGGAGAGCAATGAGCAGTTCTTC
CSASRFWDRESNEQFF
>TRBJ2-2|-|-|TRBV12-3/TRBV12-4
TGTGCCAGCAGCCCCCGTTCGAACACCGGGGAGCTGTTTTTT
CASSPRSNTGELFF
>TRBJ2-2|-|many|TRBV4-3
TGCGCCAGCAGCCACGCCGACTCGAACACCGGGGAGCTGTTTTTT
CASSHADSNTGELFF
>TRBJ1-2|-|many|TRBV20-1
TGCAGTGCTAGAGATCGCGGGGTTGGCTACACCTTC
CSARDRGVGYTF
>TRBJ2-7|-|many|TRBV7-2
TGTGCCAGCACCGAAATTGGGGTCGGGGAGCAGTACTTC
CASTEIGVGEQYF
>TRBJ1-5|TRBD1|many|TRBV5-6
TGTGCCAGCAGCGCCGGGACAGGGGATGCCAATCAGCCCCAGCATTTT
CASSAGTGDANQPQHF
>TRBJ2-7|-|many|TRBV20-1
TGCAGTGCTAGAGATCCCAGGGGTGTTTTCTACGAGCAGTACTTC
CSARDPRGVFYEQYF
>TRBJ1-2|-|many|TRBV6-6
TGTGCCAGCAGTTACACTCCGGGACAAAACTATGGCTACACCTTC
CASSYTPGQNYGYTF
>TRBJ2-5|-|many|TRBV4-2
TGTGCCAGCAGTCAAGCGGTTCGTGAGACCCAGTACTTC
CASSQAVRETQYF
>TRBJ2-7|-|many|TRBV29-1
TGCAGCGTGTCGCTGGGGGGAGGAGAGCAGTACTTC
CSVSLGGGEQYF
>TRBJ2-5|TRBD2|many|TRBV9
TGTGCCAGCAGCGTAGGAGCGGGAGGGAGCGAGACCCAGTACTTC
CASSVGAGGSETQYF
>TRBJ2-3|-|few|TRBV19
TGTGCCAGTAGTCCACAGGGCCCTAGCACAGATACGCAGTATTTT
CASSPQGPSTDTQYF
>TRBJ1-2|-|many|TRBV6-4
TGTGCCAGCAGGGGTACCTATGGCTACACCTTC
CASRGTYGYTF
>TRBJ2-1|-|many|TRBV29-1
TGCAGCGTTGGGCGGCGAAGTACAGTCAATGAGCAGTTCTTC
CSVGRRSTVNEQFF
>TRBJ2-5|TRBD1|many|TRBV3-1
TGTGCCAGCAGCCCATGGACAGGGGGTAACCAAGAGACCCAGTACTTC
CASSPWTGGNQETQYF
>TRBJ1-5|TRBD1|many|TRBV6-1
TGTGCCAGCAGAGGAGGACAGGCCATAACGGCCCAGCATTTT
CASRGGQAITAQHF
>TRBJ2-3|-|many|TRBV20-1
TGCAGTGCTAACCTCCTTGTAGGCGGCGATACGCAGTATTTT
CSANLLVGGDTQYF
>TRBJ2-5|TRBD2|many|TRBV5-1
TGCGCCAGCAGCTTTAGCGGGGGGTCGACTGAGACCCAGTACTTC
CASSFSGGSTETQYF
>TRBJ1-2|TRBD1|many|TRBV5-1
TGCGCCAGCAGCTTGGGGACAGGGGGCTATGGCTACACCTTC
CASSLGTGGYGYTF
>TRBJ2-1|TRBD2|-|TRBV20-1
TGCAGTGCTAGAGGGGGGGGGCCCTTAGCGGGAGGGCCGCCGGGTTCCTACAATGAGCAGTTCTTC
CSARGGGPLAGGPPGSYNEQFF
>TRBJ2-7|TRBD1|-|TRBV7-9
TGTGCCAGCAGCCCTACAGGGGCGGGCGAGCAGTACTTC
CASSPTGAGEQYF
>TRBJ2-7|TRBD1|few|TRBV28
TGTGCCAGCAGTGCGACCAGGGGGTACAACGAGCAGTACTTC
CASSATRGYNEQYF
>TRBJ2-7|-|many|TRBV19
TGTGCCAGTAGTATATCCCTAGCCGGTGTTGGCGAGCAGTACTTC
CASSISLAGVGEQYF
>TRBJ1-2|-|many|TRBV7-2
TGTGCCAGCAGCTTGACGGGGGCAGGAGATGGCTACACCTTC
CASSLTGAGDGYTF